This T cell receptor (beta chain) was sequenced during a study of control samples from healthy donors and cancer patients. V dropped 6 bases and J dropped 0 bases, with 3 bases sitting between them. The CDR3 totals 12 residues. As to this clone: Distinct nucleotide sequences in the sample also encode this CDR3.

Here immunoSEQ multiplex PCR was the method, and the copy in TCRdb shows in-frame clones only, minus some. The sample consists of approximately 90,000 clones, 84% of them appearing once. V is TRBV12-3 or TRBV12-4 and J is TRBJ1-3; D is uncertain. The source material was PBMCs. This sequence was found in a man between 65 and 85 years old with lung cancer. CDR3 in DNA: TGTGCCAGCAGCCTCTCTGGAAACACCATATATTTT. Amino acid sequence: CASSLSGNTIYF.